This record looks at one T cell receptor (beta chain) sequence and its context. Trimming took off 6 bases at V and 2 bases at J, with 11 bases between the two ends. The CDR3 is 13 residues long. Germline V gene lookup returns CDR1 LNHDA and CDR2 SQIVND (reference sequence). The source of the sample is a study of PD-1 blockade in classical Hodgkin lymphoma. Sequencing was performed with immunoSEQ multiplex PCR; in TCRdb, only in-frame clones are kept and a portion is missing. Among some 10,000 clones listed, under 90% were seen once. Indicated time point: newly diagnosed, previously untreated cHL patient sample. Thawed PBMCs supplied CD8+ T cells via magnetic negative selection.

The rearrangement joins TRBV19 to TRBJ2-7, with no clear D. The source material was CD8+ T cells from blood. The TCR sequence derives from a human donor with classical Hodgkin lymphoma. The CDR3 spells CASSPGPTYEQYF. The CDR3 coding sequence is TGTGCCAGTAGCCCCGGGCCAACCTACGAGCAGTACTTC. The full variable domain, completed using reference TRBV19 and TRBJ2-7, is DGGITQSPKYLFRKEGQNVTLSCEQNLNHDAMYWYRQDPGQGLRLIYYSQIVNDFQKGDIAEGYSVSREKKESFPLTVTSAQKNPTAFYLCASSPGPTYEQYFGPGTRLTVT.